This entry concerns a single T cell receptor beta chain. Germline CDR1 reads DFQATT; CDR2 reads SNEGSKA (reference sequence). This CDR3 has 13 amino acids. V was clipped by 3 bases and J by 3 bases; unmatched bases: 4. Sequenced by immunoSEQ multiplex PCR; TCRdb stores in-frame clones only, minus some. The table lists 40,000 to 50,000 clones, about 85% of them singletons. The data originate from a study of blood T cell repertoires in COVID-19. On the study more broadly: PBMCs, B-cell-depleted T cells, or T cells were the source of the cDNA or gDNA that made up the material.

The chain has TRBV20-1 and TRBJ1-1; 7 nucleotides match TRBD1. This clonotype was sampled from a man aged 45 to 65 with active COVID-19. The sequencing input was peripheral blood. The CDR3 nucleotides are TGCAGTGCTAGTGAGGGGGCGCACACTGAAGCTTTCTTT. It specifies CSASEGAHTEAFF.